One sample yielded the 9 T cell receptor beta chains listed below, sequenced in a study of blood T cell repertoires in COVID-19. Method: immunoSEQ multiplex PCR; TCRdb's copy keeps in-frame clones and lacks some. The sample lists approximately 380,000 clones, 85% occurring once. The specimen was peripheral blood. Receptors were obtained from a young woman with acute or convalescent COVID-19.

The chain employs TRBV5-1 and TRBJ2-2; the match to TRBD1 covers 8 bases. Germline V lookup: CDR1 SGHRS, CDR2 YFSETQ. V was clipped by 5 bases and J by 4 bases; unmatched bases: 7. The CDR3 is 15 residues long. The CDR3 bases are TGCGCCAGCAGACAGGGGGTCGGAGGCACCGGGGAGCTGTTTTTT. Protein: CASRQGVGGTGELFF.

The rearrangement joins TRBV9 to TRBJ2-1; 14 bases agree with TRBD2. The CDR3 extends over 17 amino acids. From germline, CDR1 is SGDLS and CDR2 YYNGEE. The V segment lost 4 bases and the J segment 4 bases; nucleotides outside the gene matches: 7. The CDR3 nucleotides read TGTGCCAGCAGCCAGCGACTAGCGGGAGGGGATTACAATGAGCAGTTCTTC. Residues: CASSQRLAGGDYNEQFF.

This chain links TRBV4-1 with TRBJ2-2; 7 bases match TRBD2. The V gene end was trimmed by 4 bases and the J gene end by 0 bases; junction bases not matched to a gene: 8. Germline-derived CDR1 and CDR2 are MGHRA and YSYEKL. The CDR3 has 17 amino acids. In DNA, the CDR3 is TGCGCCAGCAGCCGAACACTAGCGAGTGCGAACACCGGGGAGCTGTTTTTT. This sequence encodes CASSRTLASANTGELFF.

V gene TRBV7-9 combines with J gene TRBJ1-6; 9 bases fit TRBD1. Germline CDR1 is SEHNR and CDR2 is FQNEAQ (reference sequence). The CDR3 runs to 16 residues. V trimming: 8 bases; J trimming: 4 bases; junction bases outside the gene matches: 9. CDR3 sequence reads: CASVGQGLGYNSPLHF. The CDR3 DNA is TGTGCCAGCGTGGGACAGGGTTTAGGATATAATTCACCCCTCCACTTT.

The chain uses TRBV12-3 or TRBV12-4 and TRBJ1-2; D may be TRBD1 (6 bases). This CDR3 contains 13 residues. Between the trimmed V and J ends, which lost 4 bases and 8 bases, there was a span of 14 bases. CDR3 bases: TGTGCCAGCAGTTCGGGGACATCGGTAGGCTACACCTTC. Protein product: CASSSGTSVGYTF.

The V call is TRBV5-1, the J call TRBJ1-1, with 8 bases that match TRBD1. Trimming took 4 bases from V and 0 from J; bases not matched to a gene: 5. Germline CDR1 is SGHRS and CDR2 is YFSETQ. The CDR3 covers 15 residues. Here the CDR3 DNA reads TGCGCCAGCAGCCCCAGACAGGGGATGAACACTGAAGCTTTCTTT. Amino acid sequence: CASSPRQGMNTEAFF.

This clone turned up a few times. J is TRBJ1-1 and V is TRBV29-1; D perhaps matches TRBD1 (6 bases). Germline V CDR1 and CDR2: SQVTM, ANQGSEA. Trimming removed 6 bases at V and 8 bases at J, with 16 bases between. This CDR3 contains 12 residues. The chain's CDR3 is CSVRLGTPEAFF. For the CDR3, the DNA is TGCAGCGTCCGCCTGGGGACACCAGAAGCTTTCTTT.

The chain combines TRBV3-1 (or the pseudogene TRBV3-2) with TRBJ1-1, with 8 bases aligning to TRBD1. Per germline, CDR1 LGHDT and CDR2 YNNKEL (reference sequence). V dropped 4 bases and J dropped 4; count of bases not matched to a gene: 8. This CDR3 comprises 15 residues. CDR3 bases: TGTGCCAGCAGCCCCCGACAAACAGGGGGCACTGAAGCTTTCTTT. Protein product: CASSPRQTGGTEAFF.

The table lists this clone with many counts. Within the sample, other DNA sequences also encode this same CDR3. The rearrangement joins TRBV7-3 to TRBJ1-2, with D possibly TRBD1 on 5 matching bases. Per the germline V gene, CDR1 is SGHTA and CDR2 is FQGTGA. The CDR3 is 11 residues long. V was clipped by 5 bases and J by 8 bases, with 9 bases between them. The CDR3 is CASSAGLGYTF. The CDR3 DNA sequence: TGTGCCAGCAGCGCGGGGCTGGGCTACACCTTC.